The 21 T cell receptor beta chains below all came from one sample that was sequenced in a study of blood T cell repertoires in COVID-19. Some clones are missing from TCRdb's copy, which holds only in-frame ones; the method was immunoSEQ multiplex PCR. The sample lists 250,000 to 350,000 clones; roughly 80% were seen once. The sequenced sample was peripheral blood. These receptors all stem from a woman aged 45-59 years with active or convalescent COVID-19.

The sample holds one count of this clone. The rearrangement joins TRBV7-2 to TRBJ2-5; 13 bases fit TRBD2. The CDR3 spans 15 residues. With 5 bases clipped from V and 4 bases from J, the junction kept 4 bases outside the gene matches. Germline V lookup: CDR1 SGHTA, CDR2 FQGNSA. The CDR3 protein is CASSPRLAGGETQYF. The CDR3 DNA reads TGTGCCAGCAGCCCCAGACTAGCGGGAGGAGAGACCCAGTACTTC.

The rearrangement uses TRBV4-2 and TRBJ2-2; D perhaps matches TRBD2 (6 bases). This CDR3 is built from 16 residues. The germline V gene encodes CDR1 LGHNA and CDR2 YNFKEQ. V was cut by 1 base and J by 1 base, with 10 bases left in between. The CDR3: CASSQGLSGNTGELFF. The CDR3 DNA reads TGTGCCAGCAGCCAAGGCCTTAGCGGGAACACCGGGGAGCTGTTTTTT.

The rearrangement links TRBV15 to TRBJ2-7; D possibly corresponds to TRBD1 (5 bases). Germline CDR1 and CDR2: LNHNV and YYDKDF (reference sequence). V lost 5 bases to trimming and J lost 2 bases, with 16 bases between them. CDR3 length: 15 amino acids. Here the CDR3 DNA reads TGTGCCACCAGCCCCCGGGTGGGGCATCCCTACGAGCAGTACTTC. Translating it yields CATSPRVGHPYEQYF. The variable domain in full, with the rest retrieved from reference TRBV15 and TRBJ2-7, is DAMVIQNPRYQVTQFGKPVTLSCSQTLNHNVMYWYQQKSSQAPKLLFHYYDKDFNNEADTPDNFQSRRPNTSFCFLDIRSPGLGDTAMYLCATSPRVGHPYEQYFGPGTRLTVT.

J is TRBJ1-5 and V is TRBV6-2 or TRBV6-3, with TRBD1 as a possible D gene (5 bases). V lost 0 bases and J lost 4, with 10 bases in between. Germline V gene lookup returns CDR1 MNHEY and CDR2 SVGEGT. The CDR3 loop spans 15 amino acids. The CDR3, as DNA: TGTGCCAGCAGTTACTCGGGCGGGGGAAATCAGCCCCAGCATTTT. Translated, it gives CASSYSGGGNQPQHF.

The chain links TRBV19 to TRBJ1-5; D gene unclear. The CDR3 covers 13 residues. Trimming removed 5 bases from V and 9 bases from J, with 14 bases in between. Germline CDR1 is LNHDA and CDR2 is SQIVND (reference sequence). In nucleotides, the CDR3 is TGTGCCAGTAGTCGCGGGGAGGGCTGGCCCCAGCATTTT. Translation gives CASSRGEGWPQHF.

This rearrangement joins TRBV7-6 to TRBJ2-7; D ambiguous. Germline V gene data show CDR1 as SGHVS and CDR2 as FNYEAQ. V was trimmed by 1 base and J by 0 bases, leaving 10 bases between them. The CDR3 has 15 residues. CDR3 loop: CASSLGAPSSYEQYF. Written as DNA, the CDR3 is TGTGCCAGCAGCTTAGGAGCTCCGAGCTCCTACGAGCAGTACTTC.

This clone appeared once. The genes are TRBV11-2 and TRBJ2-6; D not certain. V was clipped by 5 bases and J by 3 bases, with 11 bases between them. The length of the CDR3 is 15 residues. From germline, CDR1 is SGHAT and CDR2 FQNNGV. The CDR3 protein is CASSREVGGANVLTF. DNA of the CDR3: TGTGCCAGCAGCCGAGAGGTTGGTGGGGCCAACGTCCTGACTTTC.

V is TRBV11-1 and J is TRBJ1-5; D is unclear. Germline lookup yields CDR1 SGHAT and CDR2 FQDESV (reference sequence). Trimming removed 5 bases at V and 0 bases at J, with 8 bases between. CDR3 size: 14 residues. CDR3 DNA: TGTGCCAGCAGCCCGAGTTATAGCAATCAGCCCCAGCATTTT. This encodes CASSPSYSNQPQHF.

Turning to this clone: Other DNA sequences of this sample code for an identical CDR3. V is TRBV2 and J is TRBJ2-3, with TRBD1 identical over 8 bases. The germline gives CDR1 SNHLY, CDR2 FYNNEI. Trimming cost V 4 bases and J 0 bases; bases outside gene matches: 3. This CDR3 contains 15 residues. The CDR3 sequence: CASSGGQASTDTQYF. The CDR3 DNA reads as TGTGCCAGCAGTGGGGGACAGGCTAGCACAGATACGCAGTATTTT.

The chain has TRBV19 and TRBJ1-5, with TRBD1 matching over 7 bases. From germline, CDR1 is LNHDA and CDR2 SQIVND (reference sequence). The CDR3 totals 14 residues. V gave up 7 bases and J gave up 5 bases; unmatched junction bases: 8. The CDR3 sequence is CASKYDRVHQPQHF. CDR3 nucleotide sequence: TGTGCCAGTAAGTACGACAGGGTCCATCAGCCCCAGCATTTT.

This clone appeared once. This same CDR3 is encoded by further DNA sequences in the sample. V usage is TRBV18 and J usage is TRBJ1-1, with 7 bases identical to TRBD1. The junction had 8 bases not matched to a gene; V was cut back by 6 bases and J by 4 bases. The germline CDR1 and CDR2 sequences are KGHSH and LQKENI. This CDR3 region has 14 residues. The CDR3 region is CASSPDRVGTEAFF. The CDR3 nucleotides are TGTGCCAGCTCTCCTGACAGGGTGGGCACTGAAGCTTTCTTT.

The rearrangement joins TRBV6-4 to TRBJ2-2, with 8 nucleotides matching TRBD2. V lost 2 bases to trimming and J lost 4 bases; unmatched junction nucleotides: 12. CDR3 length: 18 residues. Germline loops: CDR1 MRHNA, CDR2 SNTAGT. This CDR3 is CASSDGPSREGLTGELFF. CDR3 sequence (DNA): TGTGCCAGCAGTGACGGGCCCAGTCGGGAGGGCCTCACCGGGGAGCTGTTTTTT.

The rearrangement uses TRBV28 and TRBJ1-2; 7 nucleotides align to TRBD1. The CDR3 runs to 15 residues. Looked up from germline, CDR1 is MDHEN and CDR2 is SYDVKM. Trimming cost V 5 bases and J 4 bases; bases outside gene matches: 10. The CDR3 spells CASSPKGALSYGYTF. CDR3 in DNA: TGTGCCAGCAGTCCCAAGGGGGCTCTCAGCTATGGCTACACCTTC.

This clone was observed a single time. J is TRBJ2-1 and V is TRBV5-1, with D perhaps matching TRBD2 (7 bases). This CDR3 contains 17 residues. Between the trimmed V and J ends, which lost 0 bases and 7 bases, there was a span of 20 bases. Germline CDR1 SGHRS, CDR2 YFSETQ. In DNA, the CDR3 is TGCGCCAGCAGCTTGGCCCCACGGGATGCGGGGGCAAATGAGCAGTTCTTC. Protein: CASSLAPRDAGANEQFF.

CDR3 sequence reads: CASTPSMEQTPYNEQFF. CDR3 nucleotides: TGTGCCAGCACCCCAAGCATGGAACAGACGCCTTACAATGAGCAGTTCTTC. The chain combines TRBV5-4 with TRBJ2-1; D is unclear. This CDR3 has 17 residues. The V end lost 6 bases, the J end lost 4 bases, and 23 bases lay between the germline ends. Germline assignment: CDR1 SGHNT and CDR2 YYREEE (reference sequence).

The rearrangement uses TRBV20-1 and TRBJ2-7, with TRBD2 matching 9 bases. J was trimmed by 6 bases and V by 3 bases; bases with no gene match: 9. The germline gives CDR1 DFQATT, CDR2 SNEGSKA (reference sequence). The CDR3 consists of 14 residues. CDR3 protein: CSASSAGGRLEQYF. The CDR3 nucleotides are TGCAGTGCTAGTTCGGCGGGAGGGCGCCTCGAGCAGTACTTC.

This sequence joins TRBV12-3 or TRBV12-4 and TRBJ1-1; 8 nucleotides match TRBD1. J gave up 10 bases and V 3 bases, and 4 bases lay outside the gene matches. The CDR3 runs to 12 residues. CDR3 in amino acids: CASSFDRGRAFF. CDR3 nucleotides: TGTGCCAGCAGTTTCGACAGGGGACGAGCTTTCTTT.

The V call is TRBV7-8, the J call TRBJ2-1; TRBD2 matches 9 bases. J lost 2 bases, V lost 1 base, and 9 bases had no gene match. The CDR3 has 18 residues. Germline V gene lookup returns CDR1 SGHVS and CDR2 FQNEAQ. CDR3 DNA: TGTGCCAGCAGCTTAGTCCTGGGGGCTAGCGGGGCCTACAATGAGCAGTTCTTC. This encodes CASSLVLGASGAYNEQFF.

This clone was seen once. The V gene is TRBV29-1, the J gene TRBJ2-3; TRBD1 aligns across 8 bases. The CDR3 is 14 residues long. V was pared by 7 bases and J by 0 bases, with 6 bases of the junction left unmatched. The germline V gene has CDR1 SQVTM and CDR2 ANQGSEA. The CDR3 region is CSAMTGVSTDTQYF. The CDR3, as DNA: TGCAGCGCCATGACAGGGGTTAGCACAGATACGCAGTATTTT.

The sample holds a few counts of this clone. V is TRBV9 and J is TRBJ2-3; 8 bases map to TRBD1. This CDR3 is 16 amino acids long. After removal of 2 bases from V and 0 bases from J, the junction contained 5 bases not matched to a gene. Germline V gene data show CDR1 as SGDLS and CDR2 as YYNGEE. CDR3 nucleotide sequence: TGTGCCAGCAGCGTTGGACAGGGCCCTAGCACAGATACGCAGTATTTT. Its protein is CASSVGQGPSTDTQYF.

This chain joins TRBV5-4 and TRBJ2-7, with TRBD2 identical over 10 bases. Germline CDR1 is SGHNT and CDR2 is YYREEE (reference sequence). The CDR3 sequence is 14 residues long. Losses at the gene ends were 0 bases for V and 5 bases for J; bases not matched to a gene: 2. CDR3 region: CASSLGLAGDEQYF. In DNA, the CDR3 is TGTGCCAGCAGCTTGGGGCTAGCGGGAGACGAGCAGTACTTC.